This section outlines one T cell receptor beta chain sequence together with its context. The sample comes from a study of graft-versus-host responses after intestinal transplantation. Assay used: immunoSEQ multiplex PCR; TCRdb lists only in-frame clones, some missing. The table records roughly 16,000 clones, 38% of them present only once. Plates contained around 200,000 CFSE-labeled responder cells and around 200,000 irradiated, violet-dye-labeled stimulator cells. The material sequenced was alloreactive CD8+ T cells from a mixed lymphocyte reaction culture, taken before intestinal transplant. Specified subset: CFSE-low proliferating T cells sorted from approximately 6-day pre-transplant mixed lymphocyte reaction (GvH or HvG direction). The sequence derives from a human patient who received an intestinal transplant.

In DNA form, the CDR3 reads TGCGCCAGCAGCCCGTTTCGGGGGCGAGGAAACACCATATATTTT. It codes for CASSPFRGRGNTIYF. The chain combines TRBV5-1 with TRBJ1-3; the D gene is possibly TRBD1 (6 bases). With 4 bases removed from V and 4 bases from J, the gap between germline ends came to 15 bases. The CDR3 runs 15 residues. Germline V gene data show CDR1 as SGHRS and CDR2 as YFSETQ.